This T cell receptor (beta chain) was sequenced in a study of response to subunit inactivated influenza vaccine. MiXCR was run by TCRdb on the RT-PCR reads, yielding one entry per CDR3 protein. This sample has approximately 500,000 distinct CDR3 sequences, with 10% to 15% found just once. V lost 0 bases and J lost 5, with 20 bases in between. Germline V CDR1 and CDR2: MNHEY, SMNVEV (reference sequence). This CDR3 contains 18 residues. This clonotype was counted only a few times. This clonotype originated in a man between 45 and 60 years old who received an inactivated influenza vaccine. The sample here was PBMCs from blood, taken about 40 days after vaccination. The chain links TRBV27 to TRBJ2-1; maybe TRBD1 (7 bases). This CDR3 is CASSLSGPGGSMDNEQFF. The CDR3 DNA sequence: TGTGCCAGCAGTTTATCGGGGCCAGGGGGGAGTATGGACAATGAGCAGTTCTTC.